The rows below give T cell receptor beta chains drawn from one sample of a study of blood T cells in healthy people across ages. TCRdb ran MiXCR on the 5' RACE reads and lists one entry per CDR3 protein. The sample includes about 1.8 million distinct CDR3 sequences, around 50% of them seen just once. The sequenced sample consisted of blood. These receptors came from a woman aged 40 to 50 in good health. Both conserved end residues are part of each CDR3. A D gene is named only where the DNA matches it firmly. A row's size may be missing; if present it is once, few, many or a size class.

-	TRBJ2-1	-	TRBV20-1	CSARTIGRGSSYNEQFF	TGCAGTGCTCGGACGATTGGAAGGGGTAGCTCCTACAATGAGCAGTTCTTC
TRBD1	TRBJ2-7	-	TRBV6-1	CASRRQGGSTYEQYF	TGTGCCAGCAGAAGACAGGGCGGAAGCACCTACGAGCAGTACTTC
-	TRBJ1-6	-	TRBV12-3/TRBV12-4	CASTVGRNSPLHF	TGTGCCAGCACCGTGGGACGGAATTCACCCCTCCACTTT
-	TRBJ2-7	-	TRBV6-5	CASSYQRDGSYEQYF	TGTGCCAGCAGTTACCAACGGGACGGATCCTACGAGCAGTACTTC
-	TRBJ2-7	-	TRBV11-2	CANSSSAYEQYF	TGTGCCAACAGCTCATCCGCCTACGAGCAGTACTTC
TRBD2	TRBJ2-7	-	TRBV4-1	CASSLPSGGVYNEQYF	TGCGCCAGCAGCCTCCCTAGCGGGGGTGTTTACAATGAGCAGTACTTC
-	TRBJ1-4	-	TRBV6-6	CASTNGEKLFF	TGTGCCAGCACCAACGGCGAAAAACTGTTTTTT
TRBD1	TRBJ2-3	-	TRBV29-1	CSAWDRVKDTQYF	TGCAGCGCCTGGGACAGGGTTAAAGATACGCAGTATTTT
-	TRBJ1-1	-	TRBV2	CASRGHNTEAFF	TGTGCCAGCCGGGGACATAACACTGAAGCTTTCTTT
TRBD1	TRBJ2-7	few	TRBV7-8	CASSHRTGGGYEQYF	TGTGCCAGCAGCCATAGGACAGGGGGGGGCTACGAGCAGTACTTC
-	TRBJ2-5	few	TRBV12-3/TRBV12-4	CASSYRRLGQETQYF	TGTGCCAGCAGTTACCGTCGGCTGGGTCAAGAGACCCAGTACTTC
TRBD2	TRBJ2-1	-	TRBV7-2	CASSKGLAGGNEQFF	TGTGCCAGCAGCAAGGGACTAGCGGGTGGGAATGAGCAGTTCTTC
-	TRBJ1-5	-	TRBV20-1	CSARGIQRGPNQPQHF	TGCAGTGCTAGAGGCATTCAGCGGGGACCGAATCAGCCCCAGCATTTT
TRBD1	TRBJ2-5	-	TRBV5-1	CASSGAGGFGETQYF	TGCGCCAGCAGTGGGGCAGGGGGCTTCGGGGAGACCCAGTACTTC
-	TRBJ1-5	-	TRBV28	CASSRDLNQPQHF	TGTGCCAGCAGTCGGGACCTAAATCAGCCCCAGCATTTT
-	TRBJ2-1	-	TRBV6-2/TRBV6-3	CASTQGFREQFF	TGTGCCAGCACCCAAGGGTTTAGGGAGCAGTTCTTC
-	TRBJ2-3	-	TRBV4-1	CASSEPGHSTDTQYF	TGCGCCAGCAGCGAACCGGGACATAGCACAGATACGCAGTATTTT
TRBD2	TRBJ2-5	-	TRBV12-3/TRBV12-4	CASSLISGGSLETQYF	TGTGCCAGCAGTTTAATAAGCGGGGGGTCTCTAGAGACCCAGTACTTC
TRBD2	TRBJ2-1	-	TRBV20-1	CSASGGYYNEQFF	TGCAGTGCTAGCGGGGGGTACTACAATGAGCAGTTCTTC
-	TRBJ1-6	-	TRBV6-2/TRBV6-3	CASSRSPDGSPLHF	TGTGCCAGCAGCCGCTCCCCGGACGGGTCACCCCTCCACTTT
-	TRBJ2-6	-	TRBV6-6	CASSFPRGAGANVLTF	TGTGCCAGCAGTTTTCCCAGGGGAGCTGGGGCCAACGTCCTGACTTTC
-	TRBJ2-1	few	TRBV5-1	CASSSDLGGRNEQFF	TGCGCCAGCAGCTCAGACCTCGGGGGGCGCAATGAGCAGTTCTTC
TRBD1	TRBJ2-7	-	TRBV12-3/TRBV12-4	CASSHFGTASTLQYF	TGTGCCAGCAGCCACTTCGGGACAGCATCTACGCTGCAGTACTTC
TRBD2	TRBJ2-5	-	TRBV5-1	CASSLEGLAGGQETQYF	TGCGCCAGCAGCTTGGAAGGACTAGCGGGGGGCCAAGAGACCCAGTACTTC
TRBD1	TRBJ2-1	-	TRBV25-1	CAGSVYAGQGTNEQFF	TGTGCCGGCAGTGTATATGCAGGACAGGGGACCAATGAGCAGTTCTTC
-	TRBJ2-7	few	TRBV5-1	CASSLVPAGRYEQYF	TGCGCCAGCAGCTTGGTCCCAGCAGGGAGGTACGAGCAGTACTTC
-	TRBJ2-5	-	TRBV6-5	CASSLSPVGGQETQYF	TGTGCCAGCAGTTTGTCCCCGGTGGGCGGACAAGAGACCCAGTACTTC
-	TRBJ2-7	-	TRBV6-6	CASSYGRQSYEQYF	TGTGCCAGCAGTTACGGAAGACAGTCCTACGAGCAGTACTTC
TRBD2	TRBJ2-3	once	TRBV20-1	CSPAGRGNPDTQYF	TGCAGTCCGGCGGGGCGGGGGAACCCAGATACGCAGTATTTT
-	TRBJ2-1	few	TRBV7-9	CASSLAFHNEQFF	TGTGCCAGCAGCTTAGCCTTCCACAATGAGCAGTTCTTC
TRBD2	TRBJ2-3	-	TRBV6-5	CASSFRLASTDTQYF	TGTGCCAGCAGTTTTAGACTAGCCAGCACAGATACGCAGTATTTT
-	TRBJ2-7	-	TRBV20-1	CSASDRQVGSYEQYF	TGCAGTGCTAGCGATCGACAGGTTGGTTCCTACGAGCAGTACTTC
-	TRBJ2-5	many	TRBV27	CASSFRDNQETQYF	TGTGCCAGCAGTTTCCGGGACAACCAAGAGACCCAGTACTTC
TRBD1	TRBJ2-7	few	TRBV5-1	CASGQGDNEQYF	TGCGCCAGCGGTCAGGGGGACAACGAGCAGTACTTC
-	TRBJ2-3	few	TRBV7-9	CASSLQQSGTDTQYF	TGTGCCAGCAGCTTACAGCAGTCTGGCACAGATACGCAGTATTTT
-	TRBJ1-2	-	TRBV13	CASSSVTGTNYGYTF	TGTGCCAGCAGCTCCGTGACAGGAACTAACTATGGCTACACCTTC
-	TRBJ2-7	-	TRBV15	CATSRDLGGKPYEQYF	TGTGCCACCAGCAGAGATCTAGGGGGGAAGCCCTACGAGCAGTACTTC
-	TRBJ2-6	few	TRBV10-3	CAISESGFSGANVLTF	TGTGCCATCAGTGAGTCTGGGTTCTCTGGGGCCAACGTCCTGACTTTC
TRBD1	TRBJ2-5	-	TRBV4-1	CASSGRRDSQETQYF	TGCGCCAGCAGCGGTAGACGGGACAGCCAAGAGACCCAGTACTTC
-	TRBJ2-1	-	TRBV7-2	CASSSIVGEQFF	TGTGCCAGCAGCTCGATCGTTGGAGAGCAGTTCTTC
-	TRBJ1-2	few	TRBV18	CASGASANYGYTF	TGTGCCAGCGGGGCGTCGGCCAACTATGGCTACACCTTC
TRBD2	TRBJ2-7	few	TRBV20-1	CSARVGGLAGGNINEQYF	TGCAGTGCTAGAGTGGGAGGTTTGGCGGGGGGGAATATCAACGAGCAGTACTTC
TRBD1	TRBJ2-7	-	TRBV5-1	CACSWDRGPYEQYF	TGCGCCTGCAGCTGGGACAGGGGGCCCTACGAGCAGTACTTC
-	TRBJ1-2	-	TRBV25-1	CASSESSNNYGYTF	TGTGCCAGCAGTGAATCTAGCAACAACTATGGCTACACCTTC
-	TRBJ2-3	-	TRBV13	CASSPTLGVNGVSTDTQYF	TGTGCCAGCAGCCCCACCCTGGGGGTGAATGGAGTAAGCACAGATACGCAGTATTTT
TRBD2	TRBJ2-7	-	TRBV20-1	CSASPDFTSESFHAYEQYF	TGCAGTGCTAGCCCCGACTTCACTAGCGAATCCTTCCATGCCTACGAGCAGTACTTC